This T cell receptor (beta chain) was sequenced for a study of CD8 T cells in Susac syndrome. Study-wide findings and caveats: The relatively small number of individuals in the TCR sequencing and HLA analysis was acknowledged by the study.

Of note for this clonotype: Its target is unknown.

Both CD4+ and CD8+ T cells were negatively isolated, and TEMRA cells underwent FACS enrichment. There are 13 residues in the CDR3. V dropped 7 bases and J dropped 6 bases, with 15 bases sitting between them. An amount of RNA that ranged from about 0.45 to 1 ug was reverse transcribed with random hexamers. TCRdb re-called the immunoSEQ multiplex PCR reads through MiXCR, storing one row per CDR3 protein. The data show about 200,000 distinct CDR3 sequences, more than 85% seen once. Source material: CD8+ T cells from PBMCs. The gene calls are TRBV12-3 or TRBV12-4 and TRBJ2-5; tentative D call: TRBD2 (6 bases). The source is a human donor with multiple sclerosis. CDR3 DNA sequence: TGTGCCAGCACCCCCGGAGGGGAGCAGACCCAGTACTTC. Translated: CASTPGGEQTQYF.